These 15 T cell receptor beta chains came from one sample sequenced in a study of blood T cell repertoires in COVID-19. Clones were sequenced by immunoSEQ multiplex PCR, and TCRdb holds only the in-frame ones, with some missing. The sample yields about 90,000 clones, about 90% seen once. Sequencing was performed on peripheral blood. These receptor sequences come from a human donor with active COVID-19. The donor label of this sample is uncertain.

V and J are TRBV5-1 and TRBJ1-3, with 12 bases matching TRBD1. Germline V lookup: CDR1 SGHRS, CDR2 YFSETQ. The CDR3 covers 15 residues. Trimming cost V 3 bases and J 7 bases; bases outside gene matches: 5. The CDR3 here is CASSWGQGAENTIYF. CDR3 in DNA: TGCGCCAGCAGCTGGGGACAGGGGGCAGAGAACACCATATATTTT.

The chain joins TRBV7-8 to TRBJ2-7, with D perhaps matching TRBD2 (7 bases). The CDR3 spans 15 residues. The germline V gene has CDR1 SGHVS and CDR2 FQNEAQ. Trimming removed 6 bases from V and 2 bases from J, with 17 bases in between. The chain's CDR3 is CASSQQGGKPYEQYF. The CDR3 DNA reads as TGTGCCAGCAGTCAACAGGGAGGGAAACCCTACGAGCAGTACTTC. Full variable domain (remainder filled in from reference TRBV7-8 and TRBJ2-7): GAGVSQSPRYKVAKRGQDVALRCDPISGHVSLFWYQQALGQGPEFLTYFQNEAQLDKSGLPSDRFFAERPEGSVSTLKIQRTQQEDSAVYLCASSQQGGKPYEQYFGPGTRLTVT.

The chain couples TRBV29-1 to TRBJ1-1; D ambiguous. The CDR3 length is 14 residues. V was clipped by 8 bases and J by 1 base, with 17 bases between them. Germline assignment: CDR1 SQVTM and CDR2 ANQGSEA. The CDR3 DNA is TGCAGCACCTCACCCAGGCAGGAGAACACTGAAGCTTTCTTT. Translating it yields CSTSPRQENTEAFF.

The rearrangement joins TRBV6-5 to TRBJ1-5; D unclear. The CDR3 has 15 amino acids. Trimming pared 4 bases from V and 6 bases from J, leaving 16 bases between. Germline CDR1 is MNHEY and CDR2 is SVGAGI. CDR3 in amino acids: CASSSTQTRTQPQHF. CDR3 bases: TGTGCCAGCAGTTCGACTCAAACTAGGACTCAGCCCCAGCATTTT.

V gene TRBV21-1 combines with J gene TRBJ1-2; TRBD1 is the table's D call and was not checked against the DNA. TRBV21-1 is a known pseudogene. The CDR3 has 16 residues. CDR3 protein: CASSKQGGIQGYGYTF. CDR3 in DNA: TGTGCCAGCAGCAAACAAGGGGGTATACAAGGGTATGGCTACACCTTC.

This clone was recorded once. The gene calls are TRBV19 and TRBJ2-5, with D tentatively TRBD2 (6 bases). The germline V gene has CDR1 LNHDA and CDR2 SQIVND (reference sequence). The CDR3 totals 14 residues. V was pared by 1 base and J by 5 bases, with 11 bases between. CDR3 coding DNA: TGTGCCAGTAGTATAGGTCTGGGGAGGGAGACCCAGTACTTC. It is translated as CASSIGLGRETQYF. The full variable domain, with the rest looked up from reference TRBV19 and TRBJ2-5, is DGGITQSPKYLFRKEGQNVTLSCEQNLNHDAMYWYRQDPGQGLRLIYYSQIVNDFQKGDIAEGYSVSREKKESFPLTVTSAQKNPTAFYLCASSIGLGRETQYFGPGTRLLVL.

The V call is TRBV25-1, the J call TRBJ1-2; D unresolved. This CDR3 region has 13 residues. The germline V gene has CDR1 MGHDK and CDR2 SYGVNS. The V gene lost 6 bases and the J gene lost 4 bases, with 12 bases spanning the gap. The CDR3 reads CASRATETYGYTF. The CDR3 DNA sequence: TGTGCCAGCAGGGCTACAGAGACCTATGGCTACACCTTC.

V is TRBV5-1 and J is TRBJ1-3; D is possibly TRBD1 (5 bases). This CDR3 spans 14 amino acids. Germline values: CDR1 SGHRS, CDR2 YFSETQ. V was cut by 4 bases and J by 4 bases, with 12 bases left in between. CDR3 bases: TGCGCCAGCAGCCGTGGGGCGCGAGGAAACACCATATATTTT. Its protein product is CASSRGARGNTIYF.

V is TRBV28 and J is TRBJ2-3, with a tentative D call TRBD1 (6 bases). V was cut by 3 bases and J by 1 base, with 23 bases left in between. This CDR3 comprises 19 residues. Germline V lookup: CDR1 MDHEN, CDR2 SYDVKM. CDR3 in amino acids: CASSLQGRTDSIGTDTQYF. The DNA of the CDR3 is TGTGCCAGCAGTTTGCAGGGGCGGACCGATTCAATTGGCACAGATACGCAGTATTTT.

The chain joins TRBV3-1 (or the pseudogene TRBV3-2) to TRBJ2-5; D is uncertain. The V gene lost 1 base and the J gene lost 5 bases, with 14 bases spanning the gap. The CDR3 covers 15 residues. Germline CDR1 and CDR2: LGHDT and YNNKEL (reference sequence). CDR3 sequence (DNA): TGTGCCAGCAGCCAAGGTCCCAAGAGGTCCGAGACCCAGTACTTC. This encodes CASSQGPKRSETQYF.

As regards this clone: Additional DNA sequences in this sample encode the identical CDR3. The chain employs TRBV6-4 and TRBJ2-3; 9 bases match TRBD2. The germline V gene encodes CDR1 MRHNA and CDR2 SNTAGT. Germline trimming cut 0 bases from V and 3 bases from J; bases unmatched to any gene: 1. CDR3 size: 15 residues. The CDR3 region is CASSDSSGGTDTQYF. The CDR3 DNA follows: TGTGCCAGCAGTGACTCTAGCGGGGGAACAGATACGCAGTATTTT.

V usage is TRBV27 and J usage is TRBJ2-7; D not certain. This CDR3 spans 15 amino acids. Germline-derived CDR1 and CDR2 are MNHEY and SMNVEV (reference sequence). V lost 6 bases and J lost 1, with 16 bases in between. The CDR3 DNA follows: TGTGCCAGCAGCCTCATCCCCGGTCCTTCCTACGAGCAGTACTTC. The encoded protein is CASSLIPGPSYEQYF.

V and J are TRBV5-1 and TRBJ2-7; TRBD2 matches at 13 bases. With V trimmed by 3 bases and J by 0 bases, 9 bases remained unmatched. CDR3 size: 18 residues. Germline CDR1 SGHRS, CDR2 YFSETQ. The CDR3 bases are TGCGCCAGCAGCTGGACTAGCGGGGGACAAACGCTCTCCTACGAGCAGTACTTC. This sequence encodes CASSWTSGGQTLSYEQYF.

CDR3 loop: CASSSGQVSGNTIYF. The CDR3 nucleotides are TGTGCCAGCAGCTCCGGACAGGTCTCTGGAAACACCATATATTTT. This rearrangement joins TRBV9 to TRBJ1-3; 7 bases fit TRBD1. V lost 4 bases, J lost 0 bases, and 4 bases stayed unmatched. The CDR3 has 15 amino acids. Germline assignment: CDR1 SGDLS and CDR2 YYNGEE.

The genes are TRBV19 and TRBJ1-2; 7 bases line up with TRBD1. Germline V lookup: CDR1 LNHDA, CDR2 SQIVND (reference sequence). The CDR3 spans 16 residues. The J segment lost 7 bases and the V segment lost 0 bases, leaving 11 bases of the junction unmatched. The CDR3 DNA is TGTGCCAGTAGTATAGAACGGGTAGGGGGCCGTGGTGGCTACACCTTC. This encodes CASSIERVGGRGGYTF.